What follows describes a single T cell receptor (beta chain). Some clones are missing from TCRdb's copy, which holds only in-frame ones; the method was immunoSEQ multiplex PCR. The sample holds some 90,000 clones, around nine tenths seen once. The data derive from a study of T cell responses to AZD1222 COVID-19 vaccine. The source was peripheral blood, collected on day 0 of AZD1222 vaccination. The receptor's source is an adult in good health.

The CDR3 protein is CASSWTSTGNHSPLHF. The CDR3 region has the DNA TGTGCCAGCAGCTGGACCTCGACAGGGAATCATTCACCCCTCCACTTT. This sequence joins TRBV5-6 and TRBJ1-6, with 7 bases lining up with TRBD1. V shed 3 bases and J 8 bases; nucleotides not matched to a gene: 11. The germline CDR1 and CDR2 sequences are SGHDT and YYEEEE. There are 16 residues in the CDR3. Based on the CDR3 plus reference TRBV5-6 and TRBJ1-6, the full variable domain is DAGVTQSPTHLIKTRGQQVTLRCSPKSGHDTVSWYQQALGQGPQFIFQYYEEEERQRGNFPDRFSGHQFPNYSSELNVNALLLGDSALYLCASSWTSTGNHSPLHFGNGTRLTVT.